This section outlines one T cell receptor (beta chain) sequence together with its context. The V and J ends lost 4 bases and 5 bases respectively, with 16 bases between them. The CDR3 runs to 15 residues. Germline CDR1 reads MNHNY; CDR2 reads SVGAGI (reference sequence). These data originate in a study of cytomegalovirus exposure and HLA in healthy donors. Healthy bone marrow donors supplied every sample. This PCR relied on a set of 60 Vbeta primers and 13 Jbeta primers. Assay: immunoSEQ multiplex PCR; the TCRdb copy retains only in-frame clones and omits some. The table has some 150,000 clones, about 72% seen once.

The gene calls are TRBV6-6 and TRBJ2-3, with a weak D call TRBD2 (6 bases). The sequence was collected from a man aged 30 to 39 in good health and CMV-seropositive. The source material was PBMCs. For the CDR3, the DNA is TGTGCCAGCAGTTCCCCCGGGGGTCGGGGAGATACGCAGTATTTT. The encoded protein is CASSSPGGRGDTQYF.